This TCR beta chain was identified in a study of CD8 T cells in ankylosing spondylitis. Whole-study results and caveats: Within ankylosing spondylitis blood, a TCR beta motif made up of under 10 highly homologous variants appeared to be characteristic.

This clonotype was seen a few times. The antigen is undetermined. TCRdb re-derived calls from the 5' RACE reads in MiXCR, one entry per CDR3 protein. The profile shows roughly 700,000 distinct CDR3 sequences, around 20% of them singletons. Material: blood, either unsorted or a sorted T cell fraction (not recorded which). This receptor was obtained from a male donor with ankylosing spondylitis.

The CDR3, as DNA: TGTGCCAGCAGCCCTCGTTCGGGACCAACGCCCAATAACTATGGCTACACCTTC. Encoded protein: CASSPRSGPTPNNYGYTF. The rearrangement links TRBV12-3 or TRBV12-4 to TRBJ1-2, with D possibly matching TRBD1 (5 bases). V lost 6 bases to trimming and J lost 1 base, with 24 bases between them. This CDR3 spans 18 amino acids.